This T cell receptor beta chain was observed in a study of PD-1 blockade in classical Hodgkin lymphoma. Study outcomes and limitations: The study reported lower baseline TCR diversity in newly diagnosed patients than in healthy donors. Possible causes of repertoire differences, disease activity or prior therapy, remain undefined.

As concerns this clone: Its antigen is currently unknown.

Germline V gene sequence: CDR1 MNHEY, CDR2 SVGAGI. The CDR3 is made up of 15 amino acids. V was clipped by 6 bases and J by 4 bases; unmatched bases: 11. The time point here: newly diagnosed, previously untreated cHL patient sample. Profiling relied on immunoSEQ multiplex PCR, and the TCRdb table lists in-frame clones only, not all of them. Here the sample spans about 15,000 clones, 80% to 90% being singletons. Specimen: peripheral blood mononuclear cells (PBMCs). The sequence came from a human donor with classical Hodgkin lymphoma. The chain recombines TRBV6-5 with TRBJ1-1, with 7 bases that match TRBD1. Written as DNA, the CDR3 is TGTGCCAGCAGCAGTAGACAGGGATTGAGCACTGAAGCTTTCTTT. This codes for CASSSRQGLSTEAFF.